These 5 T cell receptor beta chains came from one sample sequenced in a study of graft-versus-host responses after intestinal transplantation (dated by TCRdb to 2020 to 2023). Taken with the paper, the label for time point translates to: cells obtained before transplantation from donor or recipient. The library was made by the immunoSEQ multiplex PCR assay. TCRdb carries this immuneACCESS record with in-frame sequences only. Its versions omit some clonotypes, under half of them owing to an unresolved V gene in the studies checked, with the rest unexplained. For this sample the table gives 80,000 to 100,000 clones, of which approximately 88% were detected only once. Roughly 0.35% of the sample is taken by the ten largest. These receptors have no known antigen. This material consisted of unstimulated CD4+ T cells sorted from spleen or lymph node cells, taken before intestinal transplant. These TCRs come from a human donor who received an intestinal transplant.

This chain links TRBV9 with TRBJ1-3, with D possibly TRBD1 on 6 matching bases. This CDR3 spans 15 amino acids. From germline, CDR1 is SGDLS and CDR2 YYNGEE. Trimming took off 4 bases at V and 0 bases at J, with 11 bases between the two ends. For the CDR3, the DNA is TGTGCCAGCAGCCCTTCGACAGGCTCTGGAAACACCATATATTTT. Translation gives CASSPSTGSGNTIYF.

This rearrangement joins TRBV5-1 to TRBJ2-3, with a possible D match to TRBD1 (5 bases). The V gene's germline CDR1 is SGHRS and CDR2 YFSETQ. This CDR3 has 14 residues. V was shortened by 0 bases and J by 5 bases, with 10 bases between the two germline ends. The CDR3 sequence: CASSLEVGVDTQYF. The CDR3 nucleotides read TGCGCCAGCAGCTTGGAGGTAGGGGTAGATACGCAGTATTTT.

The chain uses TRBV9 and TRBJ2-2; TRBD2 aligns across 9 bases. CDR3 length equals 17 residues. Germline loops: CDR1 SGDLS, CDR2 YYNGEE. The V segment lost 2 bases and the J segment 2 bases; nucleotides outside the gene matches: 7. The CDR3 region is CASSVASGGRNTGELFF. The CDR3 coding sequence is TGTGCCAGCAGCGTTGCCAGCGGGGGGCGTAACACCGGGGAGCTGTTTTTT.

The chain carries TRBV5-1 and TRBJ1-2; D unclear. Germline CDR1 and CDR2: SGHRS and YFSETQ. This CDR3 has 15 amino acids. With 3 bases removed from V and 3 bases from J, the gap between germline ends came to 15 bases. CDR3 DNA sequence: TGCGCCAGCAGCTCTAATTCCGTAGGAGACTATGGCTACACCTTC. This sequence encodes CASSSNSVGDYGYTF.

The chain carries TRBV5-4 and TRBJ1-1, with 7 positions matching TRBD1. Germline CDR1 SGHNT, CDR2 YYREEE (reference sequence). V dropped 3 bases and J dropped 5; count of bases not matched to a gene: 10. The CDR3 length is 15 residues. CDR3 in DNA: TGTGCCAGCAGCTCCTTCACACAGGGGAATACTGAAGCTTTCTTT. This translates into CASSSFTQGNTEAFF.